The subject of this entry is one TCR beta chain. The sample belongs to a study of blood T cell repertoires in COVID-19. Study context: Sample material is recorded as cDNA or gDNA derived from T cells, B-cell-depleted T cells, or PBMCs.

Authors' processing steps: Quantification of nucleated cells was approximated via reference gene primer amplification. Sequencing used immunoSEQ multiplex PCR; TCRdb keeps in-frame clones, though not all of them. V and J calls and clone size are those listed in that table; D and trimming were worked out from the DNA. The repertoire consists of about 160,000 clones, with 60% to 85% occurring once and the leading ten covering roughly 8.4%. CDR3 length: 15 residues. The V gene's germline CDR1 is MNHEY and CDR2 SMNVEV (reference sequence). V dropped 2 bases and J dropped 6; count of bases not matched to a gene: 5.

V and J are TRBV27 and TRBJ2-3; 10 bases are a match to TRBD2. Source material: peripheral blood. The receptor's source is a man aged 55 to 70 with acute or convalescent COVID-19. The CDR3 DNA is TGTGCCAGCAGTTTACTAGCGGGGGACGGGGATACGCAGTATTTT. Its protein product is CASSLLAGDGDTQYF.